The T cell receptor beta chain described here comes from a study of cytomegalovirus exposure and HLA in healthy donors. Broader study findings: An assumption of roughly uniform sequencing depth across donors underlay the presence/absence analyses. The dataset shows that most TCR sequences were rare, while some public TCRs occurred in many donors. TCR beta V- and J-gene trimming, according to a later analysis, was linked to a missense DCLRE1C variant.

About this clone itself: Its target is not known.

The PCR employed 60 Vbeta primers together with 13 Jbeta primers. The repertoire was sequenced with immunoSEQ multiplex PCR; TCRdb's copy has only in-frame clones and lacks some. The sample includes 150,000 to 190,000 clones, roughly 80% seen only once; the top ten take around 7%. J gave up 6 bases and V 5 bases, and 8 bases lay outside the gene matches. Germline lookup yields CDR1 MNHNY and CDR2 SVGAGI (reference sequence). The CDR3 is 15 residues long. V usage is TRBV6-6 and J usage is TRBJ1-5, with 9 bases matching TRBD1. The sequenced sample consisted of PBMCs. The receptor was isolated from a woman between 50 and 59 years old in good health and CMV-seropositive. CDR3 coding DNA: TGTGCCAGCAGTCCTACGGGACAGGGAGGTCAGCCCCAGCATTTT. Its translation: CASSPTGQGGQPQHF.